This T cell receptor (beta chain) was obtained from a study of blood T cell repertoires in COVID-19. About the research overall: COVID-19 samples, acute and convalescent, were from the United States, Italy and Spain. Nucleic acid was either cDNA or gDNA, and it came from T cells, B-cell-depleted T cells, or PBMCs.

Here immunoSEQ multiplex PCR was the method, and the copy in TCRdb shows in-frame clones only, minus some. The sample includes hundreds of thousands of clones, about nine tenths seen only once; the top ten take approximately 10%. Seattle-derived patients entered the study during active infection and were followed longitudinally. The receptor was derived from a woman aged 25 to 39 with COVID-19, enrolled during active disease. The sample was peripheral blood.

The CDR3, as DNA: TGTGCCAGTAGCACTAGCGGAAGGGCTAAAGAGACCCAGTACTTC. This gives the protein CASSTSGRAKETQYF. The gene calls are TRBV19 and TRBJ2-5; 8 bases fit TRBD2. V shed 6 bases and J 3 bases; nucleotides not matched to a gene: 9. Per germline, CDR1 LNHDA and CDR2 SQIVND (reference sequence). This CDR3 contains 15 residues.